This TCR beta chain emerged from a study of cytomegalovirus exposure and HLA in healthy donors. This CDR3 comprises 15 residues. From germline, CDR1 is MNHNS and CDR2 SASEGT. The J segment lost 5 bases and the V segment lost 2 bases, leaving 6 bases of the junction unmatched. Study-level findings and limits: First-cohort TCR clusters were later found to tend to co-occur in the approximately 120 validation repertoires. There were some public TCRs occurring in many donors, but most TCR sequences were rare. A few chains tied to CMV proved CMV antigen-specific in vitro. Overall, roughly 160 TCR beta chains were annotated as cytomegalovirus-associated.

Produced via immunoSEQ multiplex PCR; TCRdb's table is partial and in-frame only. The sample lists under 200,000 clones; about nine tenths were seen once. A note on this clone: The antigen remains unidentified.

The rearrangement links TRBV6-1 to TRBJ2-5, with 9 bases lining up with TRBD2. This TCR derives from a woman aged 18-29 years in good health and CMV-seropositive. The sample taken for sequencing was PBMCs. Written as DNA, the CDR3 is TGTGCCAGCAGTGAACTAGCGGGACGGGGGGAGACCCAGTACTTC. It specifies CASSELAGRGETQYF.